The sequence of this T cell receptor beta chain was determined in a study of blood T cell repertoires in COVID-19. Background on the study: In each case, the material was cDNA or gDNA derived from T cells, B-cell-depleted T cells, or PBMCs.

Between the trimmed V and J ends, which lost 3 bases and 9 bases, there was a span of 7 bases. This CDR3 is 12 amino acids long. Per the germline V gene, CDR1 is SGDLS and CDR2 is YYNGEE. The method was immunoSEQ multiplex PCR; TCRdb's version includes in-frame clones alone and lacks a portion of them. The profile shows 150,000 to 200,000 clones, 85% to 90% of them singletons. This TCR was sampled from a man between 18 and 29 years old with active or convalescent COVID-19. V and J are TRBV9 and TRBJ1-6; D gene uncertain. The specimen was peripheral blood. The CDR3 spells CASSAGGSPLHF. CDR3 coding DNA: TGTGCCAGCAGCGCAGGAGGTTCACCCCTCCACTTT.